The rows below give T cell receptor beta chains drawn from one sample of a study of siplizumab effects on memory and regulatory T cells. Profiled with immunoSEQ multiplex PCR; TCRdb holds only in-frame clones, not every one. This table holds tens of thousands of clones, 90% to 95% found once. Sequencing was performed on CD8+ T cells sorted from blood. These receptors all stem from a human donor in good health. The CDR3 runs from the conserved cysteine through the conserved F or W. Each record gives: V gene, D gene, J gene, clone size, CDR3 protein, CDR3 DNA. D genes are given only for firm matches. Clone size is shown for a subset of rows, as once, few, many or a class of expanded clone.

TRBV4-2	TRBD1	TRBJ2-7	.	CASSQGVLGQVIYEQYF	TGTGCCAGCAGCCAAGGGGTCTTGGGACAGGTCATATACGAGCAGTACTTC
TRBV30	.	TRBJ1-2	.	CAWSRGPGDGYTF	TGTGCCTGGAGTAGGGGTCCTGGTGATGGCTACACCTTC
TRBV28	.	TRBJ2-5	.	CASSLFKYQETQYF	TGTGCCAGCAGTTTATTTAAGTACCAAGAGACCCAGTACTTC
TRBV28	TRBD2	TRBJ2-7	.	CASTSGGGPYEQYF	TGTGCCAGCACCTCCGGGGGGGGACCCTACGAGCAGTACTTC
TRBV7-3	TRBD2	TRBJ2-5	.	CASSSGTSGGEETQYF	TGTGCCAGCAGCTCCGGGACTAGCGGAGGAGAAGAGACCCAGTACTTC
TRBV4-2	.	TRBJ2-1	.	CASKIQTGSGDEQFF	TGTGCCAGCAAGATCCAGACCGGTAGTGGGGATGAGCAGTTCTTC
TRBV7-9	.	TRBJ2-4	.	CASSGKGPSAVKKNIQYF	TGTGCCAGCAGCGGGAAGGGACCTAGCGCCGTCAAGAAAAACATTCAGTACTTC
TRBV7-9	.	TRBJ1-5	once	CASSSLGEGRAQPQHF	TGTGCCAGCAGCTCCCTGGGGGAGGGAAGGGCTCAGCCCCAGCATTTT
TRBV30	.	TRBJ1-1	once	CAWSVLTGYDTEAFF	TGTGCCTGGAGTGTTTTGACAGGATATGACACTGAAGCTTTCTTT
TRBV6-4	.	TRBJ2-7	.	CASGPRGHNGSYEQYF	TGTGCCAGCGGACCACGGGGACATAACGGGTCCTACGAGCAGTACTTC
TRBV6-6	.	TRBJ2-1	.	CASSGTAGTNEQFF	TGTGCCAGCAGCGGGACGGCGGGGACCAATGAGCAGTTCTTC